A selection of T cell receptor beta chains follows, all from one sample in a study of blood T cell repertoires in COVID-19. Data came from immunoSEQ multiplex PCR; TCRdb stores just in-frame clones and leaves some out. Among 200,000 to 250,000 clones listed, 84% were seen once. Sequencing was performed on PBMCs or T cells enriched from blood (not recorded which). Receptors were obtained from a woman aged 40-49 years who had recovered from COVID-19. Both conserved end residues are part of each CDR3. The D gene is left open where the match is weak. Clone size, where shown, is once, few, many, or a class for clones that have expanded.

CDR3aa	abundance	d_gene	len	v_gene	j_gene
CASSPKLAGEGNEQFF	.	TRBD2	16	TRBV5-4	TRBJ2-1
CASSGEAPEAFF	.	.	12	TRBV21-1	TRBJ1-1
CASKNAQGGYGYTF	.	TRBD1	14	TRBV19	TRBJ1-2
CASSYGEDSPLHF	few	.	13	TRBV6-1	TRBJ1-6
CASSTHLPKSGANVLTF	.	.	17	TRBV7-9	TRBJ2-6
CASMRTGMNTGELFF	.	TRBD1	15	TRBV27	TRBJ2-2
CAISAGGLAEYNEQFF	.	TRBD2	16	TRBV10-3	TRBJ2-1
CASSPRGQGWAYEQYF	.	TRBD1	16	TRBV27	TRBJ2-7
CASSYSRGTDTQYF	few	.	14	TRBV27	TRBJ2-3
CASKTDRGTNEKLFF	.	TRBD1	15	TRBV2	TRBJ1-4
CASSPTFNEQFF	.	.	12	TRBV5-1	TRBJ2-1
CASSSHTTGYSNQPQHF	once	.	17	TRBV27	TRBJ1-5
CASRRSGLIHTDTQYF	.	.	16	TRBV2	TRBJ2-3
CASSQGQVGQPQHF	once	TRBD1	14	TRBV18	TRBJ1-5
CASSEAGTVNEKLFF	once	TRBD1	15	TRBV2	TRBJ1-4
CASSNGAREQFF	once	.	12	TRBV6-2/TRBV6-3	TRBJ2-1
CASSRDRDLTQYF	.	TRBD1	13	TRBV19	TRBJ2-5
CAWAPKGARGNTIYF	.	TRBD1	15	TRBV30	TRBJ1-3
CASSGQGTGYTF	.	TRBD1	12	TRBV9	TRBJ1-2
CASSYSTGYTEAFF	.	.	14	TRBV5-1	TRBJ1-1
CASRAGGTQETQYF	.	TRBD2	14	TRBV28	TRBJ2-5
CASSTSFWETQYF	.	.	13	TRBV27	TRBJ2-5
CASSFRTGSNQPQHF	.	TRBD1	15	TRBV28	TRBJ1-5
CASRPPGTDTEAFF	.	.	14	TRBV6-5	TRBJ1-1
CASSVGQGANEKLFF	.	TRBD1	15	TRBV9	TRBJ1-4
CASSLEWAPETQYF	.	.	14	TRBV7-9	TRBJ2-5
CASSLNRGGTEAFF	few	TRBD1	14	TRBV7-9	TRBJ1-1
CASSLSRTGGNAFF	.	TRBD1	14	TRBV27	TRBJ1-1
CASSYSRQSGNEQFF	.	.	15	TRBV6-2/TRBV6-3	TRBJ2-1
CAWRGTITGELFF	once	TRBD2	13	TRBV30	TRBJ2-2
CASRETSLGLDTQYF	.	TRBD2	15	TRBV6-5	TRBJ2-3
CSVMSSVNYGYTF	.	.	13	TRBV29-1	TRBJ1-2
CASSPGNRAGYTF	once	.	13	TRBV7-2	TRBJ1-2
CASSVVQGGPGELFF	.	.	15	TRBV9	TRBJ2-2
CASSLLQGSNTEAFF	.	.	15	TRBV11-3	TRBJ1-1
CASSIRDRIEQYF	.	TRBD1	13	TRBV19	TRBJ2-7
CASTPMTQETQYF	.	.	13	TRBV7-9	TRBJ2-5
CASSDVQGMNTEAFF	.	TRBD1	15	TRBV5-1	TRBJ1-1
CASSSDRGNEKLFF	.	TRBD1	14	TRBV16	TRBJ1-4
CASSLGSDRTDTQYF	.	.	15	TRBV7-9	TRBJ2-3
CASSLTGEGETQYF	.	.	14	TRBV5-6	TRBJ2-5
CASRRGTKNTGELFF	.	.	15	TRBV11-3	TRBJ2-2
CASRKDRQYGYTF	.	TRBD1	13	TRBV6-6	TRBJ1-2
CASSLSGSAGGGETQYF	.	.	17	TRBV7-9	TRBJ2-5